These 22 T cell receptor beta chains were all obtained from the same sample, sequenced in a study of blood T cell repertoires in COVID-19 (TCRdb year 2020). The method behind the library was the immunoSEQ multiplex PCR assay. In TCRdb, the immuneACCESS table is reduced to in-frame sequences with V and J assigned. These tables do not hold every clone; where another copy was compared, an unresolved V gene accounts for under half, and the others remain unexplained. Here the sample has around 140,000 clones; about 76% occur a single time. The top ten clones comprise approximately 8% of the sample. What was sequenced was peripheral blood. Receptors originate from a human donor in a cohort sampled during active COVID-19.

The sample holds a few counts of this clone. The CDR3 sequence is CASSRFGVYTF. The CDR3 nucleotides read TGCGCCAGCAGCCGCTTTGGAGTCTATACCTTC. The chain joins TRBV4-3 to TRBJ1-2, with D uncertain. There are 11 residues in the CDR3. Trimming pared 4 bases from V and 14 bases from J, leaving 14 bases between. Germline loops: CDR1 LGHNA, CDR2 YSLEER.

The CDR3 is CASSAPAHPTVGQETQYF. CDR3 in DNA: TGTGCCAGCAGCGCACCCGCCCATCCGACAGTGGGCCAAGAGACCCAGTACTTC. The chain is built from TRBV9 and TRBJ2-5; possible D gene TRBD1, 5 bases. The CDR3 is 18 residues long. The germline V gene has CDR1 SGDLS and CDR2 YYNGEE. With 3 bases removed from V and 1 base from J, the gap between germline ends came to 22 bases.

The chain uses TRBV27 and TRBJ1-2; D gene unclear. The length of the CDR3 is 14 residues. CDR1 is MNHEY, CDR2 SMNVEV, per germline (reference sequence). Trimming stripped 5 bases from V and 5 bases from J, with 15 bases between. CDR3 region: CASSPREEGYGYTF. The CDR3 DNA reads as TGTGCCAGCAGTCCAAGGGAGGAGGGATATGGCTACACCTTC.

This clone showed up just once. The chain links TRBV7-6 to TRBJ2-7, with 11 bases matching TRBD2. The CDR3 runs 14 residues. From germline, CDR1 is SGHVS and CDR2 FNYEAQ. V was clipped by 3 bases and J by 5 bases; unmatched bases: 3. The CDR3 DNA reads TGTGCCAGCAGCTTTCAACTAGCGGGAGACGAGCAGTACTTC. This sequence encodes CASSFQLAGDEQYF.

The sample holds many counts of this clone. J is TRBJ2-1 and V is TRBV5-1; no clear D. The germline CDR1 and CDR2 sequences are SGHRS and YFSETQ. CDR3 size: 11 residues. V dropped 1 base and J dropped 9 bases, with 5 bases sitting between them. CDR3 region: CASSLYVEQFF. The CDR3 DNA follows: TGCGCCAGCAGCTTGTATGTTGAGCAGTTCTTC.

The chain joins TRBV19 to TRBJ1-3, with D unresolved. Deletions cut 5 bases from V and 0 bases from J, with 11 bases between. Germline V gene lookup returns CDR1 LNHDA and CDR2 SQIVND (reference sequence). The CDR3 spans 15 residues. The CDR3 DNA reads TGTGCCAGTAGTCCGCTAAAAAGCTCTGGAAACACCATATATTTT. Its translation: CASSPLKSSGNTIYF.

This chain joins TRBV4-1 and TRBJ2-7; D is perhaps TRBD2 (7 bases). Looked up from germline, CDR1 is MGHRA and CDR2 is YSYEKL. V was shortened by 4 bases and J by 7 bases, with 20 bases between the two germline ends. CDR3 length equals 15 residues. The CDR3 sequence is CASSPQIRGAREQYF. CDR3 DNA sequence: TGCGCCAGCAGCCCTCAAATCCGGGGGGCAAGGGAGCAGTACTTC.

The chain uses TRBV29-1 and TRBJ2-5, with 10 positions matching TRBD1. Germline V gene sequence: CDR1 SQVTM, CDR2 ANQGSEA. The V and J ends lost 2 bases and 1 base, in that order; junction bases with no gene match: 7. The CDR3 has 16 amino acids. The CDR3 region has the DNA TGCAGCGTTGAAAACCCGGGACAGGGGTCCCAAGAGACCCAGTACTTC. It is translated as CSVENPGQGSQETQYF.

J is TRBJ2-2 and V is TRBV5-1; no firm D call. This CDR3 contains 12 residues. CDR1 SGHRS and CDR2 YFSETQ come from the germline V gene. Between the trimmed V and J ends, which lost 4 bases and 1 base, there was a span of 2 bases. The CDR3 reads CASSRNTGELFF. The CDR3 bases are TGCGCCAGCAGCCGGAACACCGGGGAGCTGTTTTTT.

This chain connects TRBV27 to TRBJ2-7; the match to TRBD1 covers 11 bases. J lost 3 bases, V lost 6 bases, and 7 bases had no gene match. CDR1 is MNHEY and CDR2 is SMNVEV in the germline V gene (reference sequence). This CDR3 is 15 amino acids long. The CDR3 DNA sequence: TGTGCCAGCAGCTCTTCCGGGACAGGGGGCTACGAGCAGTACTTC. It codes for CASSSSGTGGYEQYF.

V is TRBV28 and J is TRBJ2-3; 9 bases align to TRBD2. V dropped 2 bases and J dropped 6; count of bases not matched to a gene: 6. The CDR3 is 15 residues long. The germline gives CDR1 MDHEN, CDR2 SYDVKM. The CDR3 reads CASSLDAGGPDTQYF. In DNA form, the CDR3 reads TGTGCCAGCAGTTTAGACGCGGGAGGGCCGGATACGCAGTATTTT.

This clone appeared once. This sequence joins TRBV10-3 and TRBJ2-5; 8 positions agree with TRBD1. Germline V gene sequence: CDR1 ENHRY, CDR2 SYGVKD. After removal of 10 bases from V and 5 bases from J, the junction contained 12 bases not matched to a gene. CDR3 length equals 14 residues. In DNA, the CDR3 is TGTGCCACTAATCCGGGCAGGGGGCAGGAGACCCAGTACTTC. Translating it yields CATNPGRGQETQYF.

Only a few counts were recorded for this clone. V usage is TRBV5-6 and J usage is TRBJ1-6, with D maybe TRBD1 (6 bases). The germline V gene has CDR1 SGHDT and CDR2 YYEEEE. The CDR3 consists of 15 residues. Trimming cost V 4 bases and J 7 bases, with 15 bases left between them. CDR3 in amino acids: CASSPADRANSPLHF. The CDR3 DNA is TGTGCCAGCAGCCCAGCGGACAGAGCAAATTCACCCCTCCACTTT.

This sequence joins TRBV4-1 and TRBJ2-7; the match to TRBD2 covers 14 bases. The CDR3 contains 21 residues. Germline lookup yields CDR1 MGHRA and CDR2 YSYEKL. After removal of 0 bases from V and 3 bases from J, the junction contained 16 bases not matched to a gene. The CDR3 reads CASSQDWKGPGLAGALYEQYF. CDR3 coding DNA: TGCGCCAGCAGCCAAGATTGGAAGGGGCCGGGACTAGCGGGAGCGCTCTACGAGCAGTACTTC.

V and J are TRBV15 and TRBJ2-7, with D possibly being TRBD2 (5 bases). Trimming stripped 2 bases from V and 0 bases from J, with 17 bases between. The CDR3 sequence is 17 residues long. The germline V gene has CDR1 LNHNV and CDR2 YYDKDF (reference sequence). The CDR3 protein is CATSRIASGDGSYEQYF. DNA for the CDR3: TGTGCCACCAGCAGAATTGCCAGCGGAGACGGCTCCTACGAGCAGTACTTC.

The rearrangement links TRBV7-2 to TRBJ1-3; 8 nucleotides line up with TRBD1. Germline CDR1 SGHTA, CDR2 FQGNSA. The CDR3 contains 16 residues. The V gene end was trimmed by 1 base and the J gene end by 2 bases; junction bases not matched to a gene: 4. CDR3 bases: TGTGCCAGCAGCTTAGGGCGACAGGGGACTGGAAACACCATATATTTT. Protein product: CASSLGRQGTGNTIYF. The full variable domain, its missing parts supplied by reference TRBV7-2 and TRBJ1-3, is GAGVSQSPSNKVTEKGKDVELRCDPISGHTALYWYRQSLGQGLEFLIYFQGNSAPDKSGLPSDRFSAERTGGSVSTLTIQRTQQEDSAVYLCASSLGRQGTGNTIYFGEGSWLTVV.

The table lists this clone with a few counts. The CDR3 here is CASSQGAGGSYNEQFF. The CDR3 nucleotides read TGTGCCAGCAGCCAAGGAGCGGGAGGGTCCTACAATGAGCAGTTCTTC. This rearrangement joins TRBV3-1 (or the pseudogene TRBV3-2) to TRBJ2-1; 10 bases agree with TRBD2. The CDR3 extends over 16 amino acids. The germline V gene encodes CDR1 LGHDT and CDR2 YNNKEL (reference sequence). V trimming: 1 base; J trimming: 1 base; junction bases outside the gene matches: 1.

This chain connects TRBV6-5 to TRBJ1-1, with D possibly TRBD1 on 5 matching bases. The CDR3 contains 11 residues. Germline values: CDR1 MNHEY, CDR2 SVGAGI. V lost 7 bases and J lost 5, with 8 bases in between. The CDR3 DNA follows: TGTGCCAGCATCGGGGGTACTGAAGCTTTCTTT. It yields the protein CASIGGTEAFF.

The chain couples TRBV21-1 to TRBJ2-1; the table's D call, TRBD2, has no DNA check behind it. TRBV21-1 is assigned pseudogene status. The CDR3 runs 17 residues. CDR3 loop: CASSPALAGVGYNEQFF. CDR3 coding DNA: TGTGCCAGCAGCCCGGCCCTAGCGGGAGTAGGCTACAATGAGCAGTTCTTC.

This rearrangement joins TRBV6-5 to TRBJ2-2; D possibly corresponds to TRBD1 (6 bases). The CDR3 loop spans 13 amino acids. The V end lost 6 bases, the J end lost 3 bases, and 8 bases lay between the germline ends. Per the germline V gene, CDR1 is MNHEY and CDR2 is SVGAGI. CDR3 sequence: CASRGQYTGELFF. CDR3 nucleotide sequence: TGTGCCAGCAGAGGACAGTACACCGGGGAGCTGTTTTTT.

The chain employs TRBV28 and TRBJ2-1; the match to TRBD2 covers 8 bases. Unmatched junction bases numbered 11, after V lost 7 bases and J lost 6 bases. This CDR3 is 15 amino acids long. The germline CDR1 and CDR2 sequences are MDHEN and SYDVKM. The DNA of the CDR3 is TGTGCCAGCAACTCCCCTGGGACTAGTATCAATGAGCAGTTCTTC. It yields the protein CASNSPGTSINEQFF.

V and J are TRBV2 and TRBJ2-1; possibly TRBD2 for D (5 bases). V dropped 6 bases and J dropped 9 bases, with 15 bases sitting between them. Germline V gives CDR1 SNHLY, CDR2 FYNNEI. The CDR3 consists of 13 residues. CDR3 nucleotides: TGTGCCAGCAGGATTAGGAGGCCAGTTGAGCAGTTCTTC. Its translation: CASRIRRPVEQFF.